Each of the 16 T cell receptor beta chains below was sequenced from the same sample in a study of T cells of healthy individuals. TCRdb reprocessed the 5' RACE reads with MiXCR, giving one entry per CDR3 protein. The data show about 41,000 distinct CDR3 sequences, approximately 5% seen once. These receptors were taken from a human donor in good health.

The V call is TRBV10-2, the J call TRBJ2-1; tentative D call: TRBD1 (6 bases). This CDR3 region has 16 residues. V was pared by 6 bases and J by 5 bases, with 20 bases between. The germline V gene has CDR1 WSHSY and CDR2 SAAADI. The CDR3 is CASSQYRVWVHNEQFF. The CDR3 coding sequence is TGCGCCAGCAGCCAATACAGGGTCTGGGTACACAATGAGCAGTTCTTC.

This clonotype has ten or more counts. The chain is built from TRBV12-3 or TRBV12-4 and TRBJ2-3; 11 positions agree with TRBD1. CDR3 size: 15 residues. Unmatched junction bases numbered 3, after V lost 5 bases and J lost 2 bases. CDR3 nucleotide sequence: TGTGCCAGCAGTCCCGGACAGGGGGCCACAGATACGCAGTATTTT. Its protein is CASSPGQGATDTQYF.

This clonotype was picked up many times. The rearrangement links TRBV10-1 to TRBJ2-3; D possibly matches TRBD1 or TRBD2 (5 bases each). This CDR3 comprises 14 residues. Germline lookup yields CDR1 WNHNN and CDR2 SYGVQD (reference sequence). Deletions cut 3 bases from V and 5 bases from J, with 12 bases between. The CDR3 DNA sequence: TGCGCCAGCAGTGATCCCGGGGCAGAAGATACGCAGTATTTT. Amino acids: CASSDPGAEDTQYF.

This clonotype was seen a few times. This sequence joins TRBV12-3 or TRBV12-4 and TRBJ2-4; D is unclear. The CDR3 length is 14 residues. V was pared by 6 bases and J by 8 bases, with 17 bases between. This CDR3 is CASSPTVRTDIQYF. In nucleotides, the CDR3 is TGTGCCAGCAGCCCTACAGTACGGACGGACATTCAGTACTTC.

This clonotype was observed at least ten times. The rearrangement links TRBV6-5 to TRBJ1-1; weak D call: TRBD1 (6 bases). This CDR3 is built from 11 residues. Per the germline V gene, CDR1 is MNHEY and CDR2 is SVGAGI. Trimming removed 5 bases from V and 8 bases from J, with 9 bases in between. The CDR3 loop reads CASSHGQEAFF. The CDR3 region has the DNA TGTGCCAGCAGTCACGGACAGGAAGCTTTCTTT.

This clonotype has a handful of counts. This chain joins TRBV9 and TRBJ2-1, with D uncertain. Trimming shortened V by 2 bases and J by 8 bases, and 17 bases separated the two germline ends. The CDR3 totals 15 residues. CDR1 SGDLS and CDR2 YYNGEE come from the germline V gene. CDR3: CASSVSPAHSDEQFF. The CDR3 coding sequence is TGTGCCAGCAGCGTCTCCCCGGCTCATTCGGATGAGCAGTTCTTC. The full variable domain, rest sourced from reference TRBV9 and TRBJ2-1, is DSGVTQTPKHLITATGQRVTLRCSPRSGDLSVYWYQQSLDQGLQFLIQYYNGEERAKGNILERFSAQQFPDLHSELNLSSLELGDSALYFCASSVSPAHSDEQFFGPGTRLTVL.

This chain uses TRBV29-1 with TRBJ2-3; 9 nucleotides agree with TRBD2. CDR1 and CDR2 from the germline V gene are SQVTM and ANQGSEA. This CDR3 region has 16 residues. V trimming: 0 bases; J trimming: 4 bases; junction bases outside the gene matches: 8. CDR3 DNA: TGCAGCGTTGAAGATATTAGCGGGAGAGGGGCAGATACGCAGTATTTT. Its protein is CSVEDISGRGADTQYF.

This clonotype was seen ten or more times. The chain recombines TRBV24-1 with TRBJ1-2; D gene uncertain. Trimming cost V 7 bases and J 5 bases, with 7 bases left between them. The CDR3 extends over 11 amino acids. In germline, CDR1 is KGHDR, CDR2 SFDVKD. The CDR3 spells CATSGSYGYTF. CDR3 DNA: TGTGCCACCAGCGGTTCTTATGGCTACACCTTC.

This clonotype showed up just a few times. The J gene is TRBJ1-4, the V gene TRBV29-1; D uncertain. Germline CDR1 and CDR2: SQVTM and ANQGSEA. The CDR3 length is 13 residues. Trimming pared 3 bases from V and 8 bases from J, leaving 13 bases between. This chain's CDR3 is CSVEGVAGEKLFF. The CDR3 DNA reads TGCAGCGTTGAGGGAGTCGCGGGGGAAAAACTGTTTTTT.

The table lists this clonotype with many counts. This sequence joins TRBV12-3 or TRBV12-4 and TRBJ1-1, with 12 positions matching TRBD1. Trimming cost V 1 base and J 11 bases; bases outside gene matches: 5. There are 14 residues in the CDR3. CDR3 region: CASSLVGTGGTAFF. For the CDR3, the DNA is TGTGCCAGCAGTTTAGTCGGGACAGGGGGCACGGCTTTCTTT.

In its sample, this clonotype was seen many times. J is TRBJ2-3 and V is TRBV12-3 or TRBV12-4, with TRBD2 matching over 7 bases. The CDR3 runs to 17 residues. V shed 3 bases and J 3 bases; nucleotides not matched to a gene: 12. CDR3 residues: CASSFTHGASGTDTQYF. For the CDR3, the DNA is TGTGCCAGCAGTTTTACCCACGGGGCTAGCGGAACAGATACGCAGTATTTT.

The chain couples TRBV7-9 to TRBJ1-2; D might be TRBD1 (5 bases). The length of the CDR3 is 14 residues. Germline CDR1 reads SEHNR; CDR2 reads FQNEAQ (reference sequence). The V end lost 3 bases, the J end lost 5 bases, and 13 bases lay between the germline ends. The DNA for the CDR3 is TGTGCCAGCAGCTTGGGGGAGGGGATTTATGGCTACACCTTC. Translated: CASSLGEGIYGYTF.

J is TRBJ1-1 and V is TRBV30; D is possibly TRBD1 (5 bases). Germline values: CDR1 GTSNPN, CDR2 SVGIG (reference sequence). The V gene lost 5 bases and the J gene lost 1 base, with 11 bases spanning the gap. CDR3 size: 13 residues. CDR3 in amino acids: CAWGRGSNTEAFF. The CDR3, as DNA: TGTGCCTGGGGACGGGGCTCGAACACTGAAGCTTTCTTT.

The chain has TRBV6-6 and TRBJ2-3; D may be TRBD1 (6 bases). CDR3 length: 15 residues. The germline gives CDR1 MNHNY, CDR2 SVGAGI (reference sequence). V was clipped by 0 bases and J by 4 bases, with 11 bases between them. The CDR3 is CASSYSGARSDTQYF. For the CDR3, the DNA is TGTGCCAGCAGTTACTCGGGGGCTCGCTCAGATACGCAGTATTTT.

The chain recombines TRBV6-6 with TRBJ1-1; D is possibly TRBD1 (5 bases). The CDR3 is made up of 15 amino acids. The germline V and J ends were trimmed by 6 bases and 5 bases, with 19 bases remaining between them. Germline CDR1 and CDR2: MNHNY and SVGAGI (reference sequence). The CDR3 DNA is TGTGCCAGCAGCCCCCGACATCCCGGGGGTACTGAAGCTTTCTTT. The encoded protein is CASSPRHPGGTEAFF.

V and J are TRBV5-1 and TRBJ1-1; no definite D call. Germline V gene lookup returns CDR1 SGHRS and CDR2 YFSETQ. The CDR3 spans 14 residues. Trimming stripped 4 bases from V and 2 bases from J, with 12 bases between. The CDR3 DNA reads TGCGCCAGCAGCATACACACGAGCAACACTGAAGCTTTCTTT. Protein product: CASSIHTSNTEAFF.